The sequence of this T cell receptor beta chain was determined in a study of T cells after yellow fever vaccination. About the research overall: The fractions with low cell numbers were processed using SMART-Seq v4 Ultra Low Input.

Each CDR3 protein is one row after TCRdb ran MiXCR on the 5' RACE reads. The table includes roughly 140,000 distinct CDR3 sequences, roughly 8.2% detected once. The CDR3 length is 12 residues. Germline V CDR1 and CDR2: MDHEN, SYDVKM. The V end was cut by 2 bases, the J end by 10 bases, with 8 bases between. Whole-study results and caveats: Some clonotypes, a small share, were shared between CD4 and CD8 compartments. At 95% to 98% for CD4 and 88% for CD8, most primary-vaccination clones showed up again after the booster.

The sample holds a few counts of this clonotype. The antigen is not known. This clonotype originated in a man aged 30-40 years who received the YFV17D yellow fever vaccine. The material was CD4+ T cells sorted from PBMCs, obtained 5 days after the yellow fever booster vaccination. The J gene is TRBJ1-4, the V gene TRBV28; D is uncertain. CDR3 sequence: CASSLTAGKLFF. CDR3 sequence (DNA): TGTGCCAGCAGTTTAACGGCTGGAAAACTGTTTTTT. Filled out from reference TRBV28 and TRBJ1-4, the complete variable domain reads DVKVTQSSRYLVKRTGEKVFLECVQDMDHENMFWYRQDPGLGLRLIYFSYDVKMKEKGDIPEGYSVSREKKERFSLILESASTNQTSMYLCASSLTAGKLFFGSGTQLSVL.